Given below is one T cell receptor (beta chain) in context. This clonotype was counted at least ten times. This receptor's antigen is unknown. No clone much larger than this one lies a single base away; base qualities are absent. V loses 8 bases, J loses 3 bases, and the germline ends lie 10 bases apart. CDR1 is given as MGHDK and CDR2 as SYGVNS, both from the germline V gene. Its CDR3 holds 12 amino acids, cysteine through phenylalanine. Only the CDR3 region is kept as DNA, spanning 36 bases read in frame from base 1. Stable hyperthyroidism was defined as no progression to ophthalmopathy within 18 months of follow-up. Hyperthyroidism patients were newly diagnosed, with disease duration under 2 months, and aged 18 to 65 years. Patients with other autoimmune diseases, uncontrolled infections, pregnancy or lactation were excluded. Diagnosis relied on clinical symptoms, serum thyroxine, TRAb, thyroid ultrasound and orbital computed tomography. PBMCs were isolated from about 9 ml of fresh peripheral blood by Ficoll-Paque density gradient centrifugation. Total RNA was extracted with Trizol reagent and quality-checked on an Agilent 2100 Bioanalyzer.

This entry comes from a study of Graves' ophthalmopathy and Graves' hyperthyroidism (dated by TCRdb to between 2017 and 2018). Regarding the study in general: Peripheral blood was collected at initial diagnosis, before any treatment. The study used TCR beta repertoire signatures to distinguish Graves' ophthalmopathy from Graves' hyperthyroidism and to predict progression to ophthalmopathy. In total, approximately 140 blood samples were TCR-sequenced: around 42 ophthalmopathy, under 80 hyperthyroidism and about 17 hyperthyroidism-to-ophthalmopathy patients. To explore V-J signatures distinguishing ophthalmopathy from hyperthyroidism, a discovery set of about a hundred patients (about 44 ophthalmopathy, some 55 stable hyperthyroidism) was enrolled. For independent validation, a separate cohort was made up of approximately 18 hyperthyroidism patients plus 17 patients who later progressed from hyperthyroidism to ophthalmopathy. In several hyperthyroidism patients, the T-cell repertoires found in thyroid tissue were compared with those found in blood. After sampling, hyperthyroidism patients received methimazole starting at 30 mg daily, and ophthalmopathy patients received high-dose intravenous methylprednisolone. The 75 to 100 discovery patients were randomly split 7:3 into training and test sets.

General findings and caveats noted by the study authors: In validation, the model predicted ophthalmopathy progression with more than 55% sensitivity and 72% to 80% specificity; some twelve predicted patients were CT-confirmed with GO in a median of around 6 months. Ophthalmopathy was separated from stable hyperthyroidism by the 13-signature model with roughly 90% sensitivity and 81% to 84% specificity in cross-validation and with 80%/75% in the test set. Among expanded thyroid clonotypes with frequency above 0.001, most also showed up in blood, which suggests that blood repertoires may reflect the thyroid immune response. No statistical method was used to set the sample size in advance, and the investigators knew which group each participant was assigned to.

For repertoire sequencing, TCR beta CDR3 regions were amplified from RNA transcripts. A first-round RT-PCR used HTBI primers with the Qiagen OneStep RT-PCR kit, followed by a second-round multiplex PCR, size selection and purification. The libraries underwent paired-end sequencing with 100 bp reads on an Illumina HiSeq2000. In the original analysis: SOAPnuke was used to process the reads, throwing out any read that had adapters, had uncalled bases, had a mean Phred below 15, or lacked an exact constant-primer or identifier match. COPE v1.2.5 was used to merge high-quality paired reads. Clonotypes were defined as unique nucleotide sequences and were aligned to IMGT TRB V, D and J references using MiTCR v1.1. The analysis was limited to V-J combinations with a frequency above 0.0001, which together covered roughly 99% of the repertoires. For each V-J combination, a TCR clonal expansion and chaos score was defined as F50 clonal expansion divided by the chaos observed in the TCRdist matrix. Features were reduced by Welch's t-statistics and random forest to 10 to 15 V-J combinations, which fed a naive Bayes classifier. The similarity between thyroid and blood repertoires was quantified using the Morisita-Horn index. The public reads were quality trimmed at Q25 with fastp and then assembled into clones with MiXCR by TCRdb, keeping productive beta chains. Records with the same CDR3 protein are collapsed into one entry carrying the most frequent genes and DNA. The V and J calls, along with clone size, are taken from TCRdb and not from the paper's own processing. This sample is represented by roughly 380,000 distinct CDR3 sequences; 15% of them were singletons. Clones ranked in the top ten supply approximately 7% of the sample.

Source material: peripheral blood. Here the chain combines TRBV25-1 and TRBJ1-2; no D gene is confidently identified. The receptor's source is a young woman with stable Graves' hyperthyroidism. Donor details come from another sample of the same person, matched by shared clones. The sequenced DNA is TGTGCCAGCTCCGGGCCTCACTATGGCTACACCTTC. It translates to CASSGPHYGYTF.